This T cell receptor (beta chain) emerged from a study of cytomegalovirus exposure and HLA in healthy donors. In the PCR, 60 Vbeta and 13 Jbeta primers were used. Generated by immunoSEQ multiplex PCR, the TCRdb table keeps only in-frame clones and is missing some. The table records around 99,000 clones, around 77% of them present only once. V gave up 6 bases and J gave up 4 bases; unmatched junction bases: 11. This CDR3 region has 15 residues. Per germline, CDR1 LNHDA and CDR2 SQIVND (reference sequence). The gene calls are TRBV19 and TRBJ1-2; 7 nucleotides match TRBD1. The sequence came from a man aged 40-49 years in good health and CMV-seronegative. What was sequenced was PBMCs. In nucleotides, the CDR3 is TGTGCCAGTAGCCCTGGGACAGACAGTTTCTATGGCTACACCTTC. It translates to CASSPGTDSFYGYTF.